The entry below gives a single T cell receptor (beta chain) sequence along with its context. Antigen unknown. These data come from a study of T cells in Graves' hyperthyroidism and ophthalmopathy. Whole-study results and caveats: Blood also contained most expanded thyroid clonotypes above 0.001.

It was RNA transcripts that yielded the amplified TCR beta CDR3 regions. The HTBI primer set was used in a first-round RT-PCR of the TCR CDR3. Each CDR3 protein gets one entry after TCRdb re-called the multiplex PCR reads with MiXCR. The table shows about 560,000 distinct CDR3 sequences, with 12% to 15% occurring only once. Each patient was aged 18 to 65 and had newly diagnosed hyperthyroidism of under 2 months' duration. Clinicians diagnosed patients from clinical symptoms, serum thyroxine and TRAb, thyroid ultrasound and orbital computed tomography. Trimming shortened V by 6 bases and J by 0 bases, and 14 bases separated the two germline ends. There are 15 residues in the CDR3. Germline V gene sequence: CDR1 LNHDA, CDR2 SQIVND (reference sequence).

This chain connects TRBV19 to TRBJ1-1; possible D gene TRBD1, 6 bases. Sequenced sample: blood. This receptor was identified in a middle-aged woman with Graves' hyperthyroidism. CDR3 bases: TGTGCCAGTAGCAAAACCGGACAGATGAACACTGAAGCTTTCTTT. Its translation: CASSKTGQMNTEAFF.